This T cell receptor (beta chain) was sequenced during a study of blood T cell repertoires in COVID-19. Sequencing was performed with immunoSEQ multiplex PCR; in TCRdb, only in-frame clones are kept and a portion is missing. The sample consists of 150,000 to 200,000 clones, 84% of them appearing once. For recovered donors of Cohort 3, there were two negative PCRs, clearance, or symptom resolution. With 0 bases removed from V and 6 bases from J, the gap between germline ends came to 12 bases. This CDR3 is built from 14 residues. Germline V gives CDR1 LNHNV, CDR2 YYDKDF (reference sequence). The specimen was PBMCs or T cells enriched from blood (not recorded which). The gene calls are TRBV15 and TRBJ2-7, with no clear D. The sequence came from a man aged 50 to 60 who had recovered from COVID-19. The CDR3 sequence is CATSRDNTRREQYF. CDR3 in DNA: TGTGCCACCAGCAGAGATAACACGAGGCGCGAGCAGTACTTC.